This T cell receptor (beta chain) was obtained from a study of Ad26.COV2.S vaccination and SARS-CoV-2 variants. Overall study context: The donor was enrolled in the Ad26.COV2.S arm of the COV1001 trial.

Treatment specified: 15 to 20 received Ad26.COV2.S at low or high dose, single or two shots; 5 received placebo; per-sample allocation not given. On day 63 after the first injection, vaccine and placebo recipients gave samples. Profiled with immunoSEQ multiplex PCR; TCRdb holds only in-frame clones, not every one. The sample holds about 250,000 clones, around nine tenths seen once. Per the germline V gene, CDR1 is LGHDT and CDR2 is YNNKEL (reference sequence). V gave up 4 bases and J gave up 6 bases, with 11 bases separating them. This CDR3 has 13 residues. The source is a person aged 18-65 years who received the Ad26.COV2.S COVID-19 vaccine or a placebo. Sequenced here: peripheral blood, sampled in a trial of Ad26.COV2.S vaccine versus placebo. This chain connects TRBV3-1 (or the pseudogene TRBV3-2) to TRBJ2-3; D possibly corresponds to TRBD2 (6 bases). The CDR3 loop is CASSLPTSDTQYF. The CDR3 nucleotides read TGTGCCAGCAGCCTACCAACTAGCGATACGCAGTATTTT.